A selection of T cell receptor beta chains follows, all from one sample in a study of cytomegalovirus exposure and HLA in healthy donors. This table comes from immunoSEQ multiplex PCR, and its TCRdb copy is limited to in-frame clones, with some not included. This table holds about 78,000 clones, around 70% found once. The specimen was PBMCs. The receptors derive from a woman in her thirties or forties in good health and CMV-seropositive. Both conserved end residues are part of each CDR3. Each record gives: clone size, V gene, D gene, J gene, CDR3 protein, CDR3 DNA. The D gene is left open where the match is weak. Rows give clone size only sometimes, using once, few, many, or a class for an expanded clone.

abundance: NA
v_gene: TRBV27
d_gene: TRBD2
j_gene: TRBJ2-1
CDR3aa: CASSPRLAGVDEQFF
CDR3nt: TGTGCCAGCAGTCCGAGACTAGCGGGAGTGGATGAGCAGTTCTTC

abundance: NA
v_gene: TRBV2
d_gene: NA
j_gene: TRBJ2-5
CDR3aa: CASTDFPETQYF
CDR3nt: TGTGCCAGCACAGACTTCCCAGAGACCCAGTACTTC

abundance: NA
v_gene: TRBV5-3
d_gene: TRBD1
j_gene: TRBJ1-1
CDR3aa: CARSLGQGAPPTEAFF
CDR3nt: TGTGCCAGAAGCTTGGGACAGGGGGCCCCCCCTACCGAAGCTTTCTTT

abundance: NA
v_gene: TRBV6-6
d_gene: TRBD1
j_gene: TRBJ1-2
CDR3aa: CASSRGTGGLSYGYTF
CDR3nt: TGTGCCAGCAGTAGGGGGACAGGGGGCTTGAGCTATGGCTACACCTTC

abundance: NA
v_gene: TRBV7-6
d_gene: TRBD2
j_gene: TRBJ2-3
CDR3aa: CASSLSGSRNTQYF
CDR3nt: TGTGCCAGCAGCTTAAGCGGGAGTCGAAATACGCAGTATTTT

abundance: NA
v_gene: TRBV29-1
d_gene: TRBD2
j_gene: TRBJ2-1
CDR3aa: CSVDAGGPLEQFF
CDR3nt: TGCAGCGTTGACGCGGGGGGGCCCCTTGAGCAGTTCTTC

abundance: NA
v_gene: TRBV2
d_gene: NA
j_gene: TRBJ1-4
CDR3aa: CASSEEGRQGFEWENEKLFF
CDR3nt: TGTGCCAGCAGTGAAGAAGGGCGGCAGGGCTTTGAGTGGGAAAATGAAAAACTGTTTTTT

abundance: NA
v_gene: TRBV6-5
d_gene: TRBD1
j_gene: TRBJ1-2
CDR3aa: CASSRQGVGYTF
CDR3nt: TGTGCCAGCAGTAGACAGGGGGTTGGCTACACCTTC

abundance: few
v_gene: TRBV4-3
d_gene: NA
j_gene: TRBJ2-7
CDR3aa: CASSHYLTGDPYEQYF
CDR3nt: TGCGCCAGCAGCCACTATTTAACCGGAGACCCCTACGAGCAGTACTTC

abundance: NA
v_gene: TRBV2
d_gene: TRBD1
j_gene: TRBJ2-3
CDR3aa: CASSEGTGGTDTQYF
CDR3nt: TGTGCCAGCAGTGAGGGGACAGGGGGTACAGATACGCAGTATTTT

abundance: NA
v_gene: TRBV6-6
d_gene: TRBD1
j_gene: TRBJ1-1
CDR3aa: CASSPRGTGETEAFF
CDR3nt: TGTGCCAGCAGTCCCCGGGGGACAGGGGAGACTGAAGCTTTCTTT

abundance: NA
v_gene: TRBV10-3
d_gene: NA
j_gene: TRBJ1-2
CDR3aa: CATRDTANYGYPF
CDR3nt: TGTGCCACCCGGGACACTGCTAACTATGGCTACCCCTTC

abundance: NA
v_gene: TRBV6-5
d_gene: TRBD2
j_gene: TRBJ2-1
CDR3aa: CASSYGTSGTVEQFF
CDR3nt: TGTGCCAGCAGTTATGGGACTAGCGGGACTGTTGAGCAGTTCTTC

abundance: NA
v_gene: TRBV5-1
d_gene: TRBD1
j_gene: TRBJ2-1
CDR3aa: CASSLFDRGRGLEQFF
CDR3nt: TGCGCCAGCAGCTTGTTCGACCGCGGTAGGGGGCTTGAGCAGTTCTTC

abundance: NA
v_gene: TRBV7-9
d_gene: NA
j_gene: TRBJ2-2
CDR3aa: CASSLRFGGARTGELFF
CDR3nt: TGTGCCAGCAGCTTGCGTTTTGGGGGGGCAAGAACCGGGGAGCTGTTTTTT

abundance: NA
v_gene: TRBV18
d_gene: TRBD1
j_gene: TRBJ1-1
CDR3aa: CASSEHTGENTEAFF
CDR3nt: TGTGCCAGCTCAGAGCATACAGGGGAGAACACTGAAGCTTTCTTT

abundance: NA
v_gene: TRBV5-1
d_gene: NA
j_gene: TRBJ2-2
CDR3aa: CASSSETGYGELFF
CDR3nt: TGCGCCAGCAGCTCAGAGACAGGTTACGGGGAGCTGTTTTTT

abundance: NA
v_gene: TRBV12-5
d_gene: NA
j_gene: TRBJ2-7
CDR3aa: CASSTFNSYEQYF
CDR3nt: TGTGCTAGCTCGACATTTAATTCGTACGAGCAGTACTTC

abundance: few
v_gene: TRBV28
d_gene: NA
j_gene: TRBJ2-1
CDR3aa: CASSLMMTQVQFF
CDR3nt: TGTGCCAGCAGTTTGATGATGACGCAGGTGCAGTTCTTC

abundance: NA
v_gene: TRBV5-1
d_gene: TRBD1
j_gene: TRBJ1-2
CDR3aa: CASSQGTENNYGYTF
CDR3nt: TGCGCCAGCAGCCAAGGGACAGAGAATAACTATGGCTACACCTTC

abundance: NA
v_gene: TRBV4-1
d_gene: TRBD2
j_gene: TRBJ2-1
CDR3aa: CASSQGRLAGGNNEQFF
CDR3nt: TGCGCCAGCAGCCAAGGGAGACTAGCGGGGGGGAACAATGAGCAGTTCTTC

abundance: NA
v_gene: TRBV10-3
d_gene: NA
j_gene: TRBJ2-1
CDR3aa: CAISQGLPYNEQFF
CDR3nt: TGTGCCATCAGTCAGGGTTTACCCTACAATGAGCAGTTCTTC

abundance: NA
v_gene: TRBV18
d_gene: TRBD1
j_gene: TRBJ1-2
CDR3aa: CASSPQQGLADGYTF
CDR3nt: TGTGCCAGCTCACCACAACAGGGGCTGGCGGATGGCTACACCTTC

abundance: few
v_gene: TRBV7-2
d_gene: NA
j_gene: TRBJ2-3
CDR3aa: CASRRASVDTQYF
CDR3nt: TGTGCCAGCAGACGGGCTAGCGTGGATACGCAGTATTTT

abundance: NA
v_gene: TRBV4-3
d_gene: TRBD2
j_gene: TRBJ2-7
CDR3aa: CASSQVVGGTSHEQYF
CDR3nt: TGCGCCAGCAGCCAAGTTGTCGGGGGGACCTCGCACGAGCAGTACTTC

abundance: NA
v_gene: TRBV28
d_gene: TRBD1
j_gene: TRBJ2-6
CDR3aa: CASSSGQGATGANVLTF
CDR3nt: TGTGCCAGCAGCTCGGGACAGGGGGCGACTGGGGCCAACGTCCTGACTTTC

abundance: NA
v_gene: TRBV7-9
d_gene: NA
j_gene: TRBJ2-3
CDR3aa: CASSLSGSTDTQYF
CDR3nt: TGTGCCAGCAGCCTAAGCGGGAGCACAGATACGCAGTATTTT

abundance: NA
v_gene: TRBV18
d_gene: NA
j_gene: TRBJ2-5
CDR3aa: CASSPPYGEVTQYF
CDR3nt: TGTGCCAGCTCACCACCTTATGGCGAGGTGACCCAGTACTTC

abundance: NA
v_gene: TRBV15
d_gene: TRBD2
j_gene: TRBJ2-1
CDR3aa: CATAQGAASGRAAWNEQFF
CDR3nt: TGTGCCACCGCGCAGGGGGCAGCTAGCGGGAGGGCCGCATGGAATGAGCAGTTCTTC

abundance: NA
v_gene: TRBV5-1
d_gene: TRBD2
j_gene: TRBJ2-3
CDR3aa: CASRSGTSGDTQYF
CDR3nt: TGCGCCAGCAGATCCGGGACTAGCGGAGATACGCAGTATTTT

abundance: NA
v_gene: TRBV4-1
d_gene: NA
j_gene: TRBJ1-2
CDR3aa: CASSQLSGDGYTF
CDR3nt: TGCGCCAGCAGCCAACTATCAGGGGATGGCTACACCTTC

abundance: NA
v_gene: TRBV6-5
d_gene: NA
j_gene: TRBJ1-5
CDR3aa: CASSLSGAQPQHF
CDR3nt: TGTGCCAGCAGTTTGTCAGGGGCTCAGCCCCAGCATTTT

abundance: NA
v_gene: TRBV6-1
d_gene: NA
j_gene: TRBJ2-3
CDR3aa: CASSAVLDTQYF
CDR3nt: TGTGCCAGCAGTGCGGTACTAGATACGCAGTATTTT

abundance: NA
v_gene: TRBV27
d_gene: TRBD2
j_gene: TRBJ2-3
CDR3aa: CASSLSGRNTDTQYF
CDR3nt: TGTGCCAGCAGTCTTAGCGGGAGGAACACAGATACGCAGTATTTT

abundance: NA
v_gene: TRBV29-1
d_gene: TRBD1
j_gene: TRBJ2-7
CDR3aa: CSVATGQRNYEQYF
CDR3nt: TGCAGCGTCGCTACGGGACAGAGGAACTACGAGCAGTACTTC